This TCR beta chain was identified in a study of blood T cell repertoires in COVID-19. Germline values: CDR1 ENHRY, CDR2 SYGVKD. Deletions cut 2 bases from V and 4 bases from J, with 9 bases between. This CDR3 has 14 amino acids. Original handling: Estimated nucleated cell counts came from reference gene primer amplification. This table comes from immunoSEQ multiplex PCR, and its TCRdb copy is limited to in-frame clones, with some not included. V, J and clone size derive from that table, while D and trimming were established from the DNA sequence. The repertoire consists of approximately 350,000 clones, with 80% to 90% occurring once and the leading ten covering 7.1%.

The sample taken for sequencing was peripheral blood. This rearrangement joins TRBV10-3 to TRBJ1-5; D unclear. This clonotype was sampled from an older woman with COVID-19, enrolled during active disease. The CDR3 sequence: CAISEIATNQPQHF. The CDR3, as DNA: TGTGCCATCAGTGAGATAGCCACGAATCAGCCCCAGCATTTT.